This paragraph reports one T cell receptor beta chain. Its antigen remains unidentified. No base-level quality is on record; no much larger clone is a single base apart. The source of the sample is a study of radiotherapy plus CTLA-4 blockade in lung cancer (dated by TCRdb to about 2018). Regarding the research as a whole: Among enrolled patients, 15% to 20% had an objective response and roughly 31% reached disease control.

The paper as a whole reports these results and caveats: After treatment with radiotherapy and ipilimumab, TCR clones that originated in tumors expanded in peripheral blood. The strongest predictors of response were reported to be early dynamic shifts in blood T cell clones along with a rise in serum interferon-beta following radiation.

Preparation of the library involved the immunoSEQ multiplex PCR assay. What TCRdb holds here is the immuneACCESS table cut down to in-frame rearrangements. Part of the clones is not present; checked against another copy, under half of the missing clones reflect an unresolved V gene, and the others are unexplained. The sample table shows 50,000 or so clones, and around 77% are seen once. Over 8.5% of the sample is in the top ten clones. Focal radiation therapy combined with CTLA-4 blockade (ipilimumab) was tested in patients with chemo-refractory metastatic non-small-cell lung cancer. Sequencing used peripheral blood, obtained from a patient treated with radiotherapy plus ipilimumab. The receptor was derived from a human donor with non-small cell lung cancer who had stable disease on radiotherapy plus ipilimumab.

The CDR3 has the sequence CASSISGGYGYTF. The sequenced DNA is TGTGCCAGCAGTATTTCAGGGGGGTATGGCTACACCTTC. The V gene is TRBV6-5 and the J gene is TRBJ1-2; 7 middle bases align to TRBD1. Germline trimming amounts to 5 bases on V and 5 bases on J, with 5 as the count of junction bases outside the gene matches. The CDR3, cysteine through phenylalanine, is 13 amino acids long. Solely the CDR3 DNA is kept, with 39 bases framed from the first base. The germline V gene supplies CDR1 MNHEY and CDR2 SVGAGI.